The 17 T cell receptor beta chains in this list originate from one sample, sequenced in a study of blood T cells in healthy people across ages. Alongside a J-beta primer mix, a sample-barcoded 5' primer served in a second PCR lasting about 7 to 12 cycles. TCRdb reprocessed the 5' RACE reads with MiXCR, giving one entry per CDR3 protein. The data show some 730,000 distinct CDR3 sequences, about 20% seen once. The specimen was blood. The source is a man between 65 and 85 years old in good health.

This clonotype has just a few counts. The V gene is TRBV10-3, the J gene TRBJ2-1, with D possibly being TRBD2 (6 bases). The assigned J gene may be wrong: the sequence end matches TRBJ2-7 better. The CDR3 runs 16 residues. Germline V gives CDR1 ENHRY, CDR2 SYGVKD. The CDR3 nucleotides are TGTGCCATCAGTGAGGTTTTTAATAGCGGTTCCTACGAGCAGTACGTC. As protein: CAISEVFNSGSYEQYV.

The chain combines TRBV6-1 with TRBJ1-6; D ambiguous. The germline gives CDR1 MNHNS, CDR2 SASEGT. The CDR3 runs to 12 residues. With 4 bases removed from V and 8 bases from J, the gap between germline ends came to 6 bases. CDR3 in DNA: TGTGCCAGCAGTGTTCGGGATTCACCCCTCCACTTT. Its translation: CASSVRDSPLHF.

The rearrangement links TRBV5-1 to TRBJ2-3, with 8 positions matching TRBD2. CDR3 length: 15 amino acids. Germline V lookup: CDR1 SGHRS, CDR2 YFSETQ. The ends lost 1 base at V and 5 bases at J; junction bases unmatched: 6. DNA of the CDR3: TGCGCCAGCAGCTTGCGTAGCGGGGATGGAGATACGCAGTATTTT. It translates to CASSLRSGDGDTQYF.

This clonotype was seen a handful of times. In nucleotides, the CDR3 is TGTGCCAGCTCAGAGCCGGGACAGGCTAATGAAAAACTGTTTTTT. Its translation is CASSEPGQANEKLFF. The rearrangement joins TRBV18 to TRBJ1-4; 8 nucleotides agree with TRBD1. The germline gives CDR1 KGHSH, CDR2 LQKENI. CDR3 length: 15 amino acids. J gave up 3 bases and V 5 bases, and 5 bases lay outside the gene matches.

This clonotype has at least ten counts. The CDR3 protein is CASSFGDSPYNEQFF. In DNA, the CDR3 is TGTGCCAGCAGCTTTGGGGACAGTCCGTACAATGAGCAGTTCTTC. J is TRBJ2-1 and V is TRBV13; 7 bases line up with TRBD1. From germline, CDR1 is PRHDT and CDR2 FYEKMQ (reference sequence). The J segment lost 4 bases and the V segment lost 3 bases, leaving 6 bases of the junction unmatched. The CDR3 spans 15 residues. Full variable domain (missing parts from reference TRBV13 and TRBJ2-1): AAGVIQSPRHLIKEKRETATLKCYPIPRHDTVYWYQQGPGQDPQFLISFYEKMQSDKGSIPDRFSAQQFSDYHSELNMSSLELGDSALYFCASSFGDSPYNEQFFGPGTRLTVL.

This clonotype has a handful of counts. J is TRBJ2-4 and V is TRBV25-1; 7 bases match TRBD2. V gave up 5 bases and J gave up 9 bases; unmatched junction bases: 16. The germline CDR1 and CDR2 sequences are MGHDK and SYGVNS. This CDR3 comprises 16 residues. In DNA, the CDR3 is TGTGCCAGCAGTCAAAGCGGGATGACGTCGGCTGGCATTCAGTACTTC. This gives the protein CASSQSGMTSAGIQYF.

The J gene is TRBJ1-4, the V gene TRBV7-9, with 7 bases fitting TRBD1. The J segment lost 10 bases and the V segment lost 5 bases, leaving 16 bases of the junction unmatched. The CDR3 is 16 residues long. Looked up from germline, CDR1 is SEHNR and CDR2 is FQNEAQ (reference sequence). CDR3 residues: CASSPPGAGGVGKLFF. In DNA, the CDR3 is TGTGCCAGCAGCCCCCCTGGGGCAGGGGGAGTAGGAAAACTGTTTTTT.

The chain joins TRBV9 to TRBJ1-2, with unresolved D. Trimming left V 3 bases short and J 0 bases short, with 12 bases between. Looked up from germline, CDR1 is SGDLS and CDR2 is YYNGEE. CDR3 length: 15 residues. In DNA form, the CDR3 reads TGTGCCAGCAGCGAAACCCTAGGTCCTAACTATGGCTACACCTTC. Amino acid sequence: CASSETLGPNYGYTF.

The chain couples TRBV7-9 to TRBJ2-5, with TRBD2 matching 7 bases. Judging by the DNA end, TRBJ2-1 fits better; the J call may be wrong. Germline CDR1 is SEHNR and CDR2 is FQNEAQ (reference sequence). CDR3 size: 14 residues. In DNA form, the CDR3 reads TGTGCCAGCAGGGGGGGGACTCAAACCTATGAGCAGTTCTTC. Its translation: CASRGGTQTYEQFF.

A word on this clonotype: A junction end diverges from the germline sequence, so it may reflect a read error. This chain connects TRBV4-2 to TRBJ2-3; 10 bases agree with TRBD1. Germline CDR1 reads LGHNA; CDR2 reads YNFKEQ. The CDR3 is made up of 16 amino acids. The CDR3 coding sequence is TGTACCAGCAGCCAGGACAGGACAGGGGGTACAGATACGCAGTATTTT. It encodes CTSSQDRTGGTDTQYF.

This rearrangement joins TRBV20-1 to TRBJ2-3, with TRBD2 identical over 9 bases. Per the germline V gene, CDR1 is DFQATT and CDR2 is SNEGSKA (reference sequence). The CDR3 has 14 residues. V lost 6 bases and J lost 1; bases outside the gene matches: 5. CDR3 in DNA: TGCAGTGCCGCGGGGGGGTTGGGCACAGATACGCAGTATTTT. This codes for CSAAGGLGTDTQYF.

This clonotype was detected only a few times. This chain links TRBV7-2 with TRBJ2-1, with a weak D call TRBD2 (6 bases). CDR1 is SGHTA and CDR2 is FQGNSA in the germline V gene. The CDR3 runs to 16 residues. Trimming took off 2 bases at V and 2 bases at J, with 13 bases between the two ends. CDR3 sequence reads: CASSLLTGEAYNEQFF. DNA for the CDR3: TGTGCCAGCAGCTTATTGACGGGAGAGGCCTACAATGAGCAGTTCTTC.

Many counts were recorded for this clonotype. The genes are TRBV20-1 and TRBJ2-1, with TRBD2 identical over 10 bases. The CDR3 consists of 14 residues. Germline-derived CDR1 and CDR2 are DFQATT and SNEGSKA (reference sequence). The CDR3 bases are TGCAGCGCGCCGACTAGCGGGTCCTACAATGAGCAGTTCTTC. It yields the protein CSAPTSGSYNEQFF.

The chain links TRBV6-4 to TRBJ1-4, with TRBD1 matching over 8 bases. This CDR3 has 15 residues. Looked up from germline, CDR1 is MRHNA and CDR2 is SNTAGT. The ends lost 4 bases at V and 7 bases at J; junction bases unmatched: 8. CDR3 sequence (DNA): TGTGCCAGCAGTGTCGGGACAGGTGGTGTTGAAAAACTGTTTTTT. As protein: CASSVGTGGVEKLFF.

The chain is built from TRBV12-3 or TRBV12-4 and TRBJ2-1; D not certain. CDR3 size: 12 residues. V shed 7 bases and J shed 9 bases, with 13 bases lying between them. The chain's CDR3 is CASTRTWAEQFF. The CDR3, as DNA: TGTGCCAGCACCCGAACTTGGGCTGAGCAGTTCTTC.

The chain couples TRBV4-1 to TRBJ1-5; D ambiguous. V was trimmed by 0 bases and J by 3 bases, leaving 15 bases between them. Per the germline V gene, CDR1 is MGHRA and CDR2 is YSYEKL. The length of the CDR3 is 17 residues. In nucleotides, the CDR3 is TGCGCCAGCAGCCAAGAGGAGTTTTTCCAAGTCAATCAGCCCCAGCATTTT. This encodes CASSQEEFFQVNQPQHF.

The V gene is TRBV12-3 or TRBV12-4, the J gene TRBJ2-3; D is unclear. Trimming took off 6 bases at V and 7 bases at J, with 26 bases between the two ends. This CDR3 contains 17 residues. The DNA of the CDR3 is TGTGCCAGCAGATCAGGACCCGAATTAACCATTCCGAATACGCAGTATTTT. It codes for CASRSGPELTIPNTQYF.